What follows are 15 T cell receptor beta chains derived from one specimen sequenced in a study of T cells after yellow fever vaccination. In TCRdb, the 5' RACE reads were re-called with MiXCR into one record per CDR3 protein. The sample records about 550,000 distinct CDR3 sequences, 15% to 20% being singletons. This specimen was PBMCs, taken 15 days after the yellow fever booster vaccination. Receptors originate from a man aged 30-40 years who received the YFV17D yellow fever vaccine.

The rearrangement links TRBV5-1 to TRBJ1-2; 9 nucleotides align to TRBD1. The CDR3 is 13 amino acids. Looked up from germline, CDR1 is SGHRS and CDR2 is YFSETQ. V was clipped by 4 bases and J by 7 bases; unmatched bases: 5. The CDR3 sequence: CASSLGTGSGYTF. CDR3 DNA: TGCGCCAGCAGCCTAGGGACAGGGTCTGGCTACACCTTC.

The V call is TRBV10-3, the J call TRBJ2-2, with D unresolved. The CDR3 has 15 amino acids. Germline CDR1 reads ENHRY; CDR2 reads SYGVKD. The V end lost 0 bases, the J end lost 1 base, and 6 bases lay between the germline ends. The CDR3: CAISESKVNTGELFF. CDR3 coding DNA: TGTGCCATCAGTGAGTCGAAGGTGAACACCGGGGAGCTGTTTTTT.

Here the CDR3 DNA reads TGTGCCACCAGTGATGCGATAGCGGGAACTAGCACAGATACGCAGTATTTT. Translated, it gives CATSDAIAGTSTDTQYF. This chain links TRBV24-1 with TRBJ2-3, with 8 bases that match TRBD2. The CDR3 has 17 amino acids. CDR1 is KGHDR and CDR2 is SFDVKD in the germline V gene. Germline trimming cut 3 bases from V and 0 bases from J; bases unmatched to any gene: 7.

The CDR3, as DNA: TGTGCCAGCAGCCAAGGAGGGCTCCCCAGGGGGGAGACCCAGTACTTC. Protein sequence: CASSQGGLPRGETQYF. V gene TRBV7-2 combines with J gene TRBJ2-5, with D tentatively TRBD1 (7 bases). Trimming stripped 5 bases from V and 5 bases from J, with 21 bases between. Germline V gene sequence: CDR1 SGHTA, CDR2 FQGNSA. CDR3 length: 16 amino acids. Full variable domain (rest looked up from reference TRBV7-2 and TRBJ2-5): GAGVSQSPSNKVTEKGKDVELRCDPISGHTALYWYRQSLGQGLEFLIYFQGNSAPDKSGLPSDRFSAERTGGSVSTLTIQRTQQEDSAVYLCASSQGGLPRGETQYFGPGTRLLVL.

This clonotype occurred many times. This rearrangement joins TRBV18 to TRBJ1-1; D is uncertain. Germline V gene sequence: CDR1 KGHSH, CDR2 LQKENI. The CDR3 sequence is 12 residues long. V shed 3 bases and J shed 2 bases, with 4 bases lying between them. The CDR3 spells CASSPLNTEAFF. In nucleotides, the CDR3 is TGTGCCAGCTCACCTCTAAACACTGAAGCTTTCTTT.

J is TRBJ2-7 and V is TRBV5-1; D is unclear. Germline loops: CDR1 SGHRS, CDR2 YFSETQ. There are 13 residues in the CDR3. Trimming shortened V by 1 base and J by 3 bases, and 8 bases separated the two germline ends. CDR3 protein: CASSLIGNYEQYF. DNA of the CDR3: TGCGCCAGCAGCTTGATTGGGAACTACGAGCAGTACTTC.

The chain joins TRBV20-1 to TRBJ2-7; possibly TRBD1 or TRBD2 for D (6 bases each). Germline CDR1 DFQATT, CDR2 SNEGSKA (reference sequence). V lost 5 bases and J 6 bases, leaving 20 bases between the germline ends. The CDR3 length is 14 residues. The CDR3 DNA reads TGCAGTGCTTCTCGTGGGCCGCCGGGGGCCGAGCAGTACTTC. It specifies CSASRGPPGAEQYF.

This chain joins TRBV5-1 and TRBJ2-5, with D perhaps matching TRBD1 (6 bases). V lost 7 bases to trimming and J lost 4 bases, with 14 bases between them. CDR1 and CDR2 (germline): SGHRS, YFSETQ. This CDR3 is built from 13 residues. The chain's CDR3 is CASAFVGGETQYF. In DNA form, the CDR3 reads TGCGCCAGCGCATTCGTAGGGGGAGAGACCCAGTACTTC.

The chain is built from TRBV15 and TRBJ2-5, with D unclear. The CDR3 sequence is 13 residues long. The germline V gene has CDR1 LNHNV and CDR2 YYDKDF (reference sequence). V was shortened by 4 bases and J by 3 bases, with 9 bases between the two germline ends. The CDR3 is CATSIHGKETQYF. CDR3 bases: TGTGCCACCAGCATTCACGGAAAAGAGACCCAGTACTTC.

The J gene is TRBJ2-1, the V gene TRBV30; 11 bases are shared with TRBD2. The length of the CDR3 is 13 residues. Germline lookup yields CDR1 GTSNPN and CDR2 SVGIG (reference sequence). The V gene end was trimmed by 7 bases and the J gene end by 9 bases; junction bases not matched to a gene: 8. The CDR3 region is CALSTSGSTEQFF. The CDR3 DNA follows: TGTGCCTTGAGCACTAGCGGGAGTACTGAGCAGTTCTTC.

This clonotype has more than one count but fewer than ten. V is TRBV10-1 and J is TRBJ2-3; D is undetermined. The CDR3 consists of 15 residues. Germline V gives CDR1 WNHNN, CDR2 SYGVQD (reference sequence). V was clipped by 0 bases and J by 0 bases, with 7 bases between them. CDR3 amino acids: CASSESQASTDTQYF. The CDR3 DNA follows: TGCGCCAGCAGTGAGTCTCAAGCTAGCACAGATACGCAGTATTTT.

This clonotype has more than one count but fewer than ten. The rearrangement links TRBV7-2 to TRBJ1-1; 7 nucleotides line up with TRBD1. With V trimmed by 1 base and J by 10 bases, 6 bases remained unmatched. The CDR3 contains 13 residues. Per the germline V gene, CDR1 is SGHTA and CDR2 is FQGNSA. This CDR3 reads CASSLEEGAAAFF. CDR3 coding DNA: TGTGCCAGCAGCTTAGAAGAGGGGGCCGCAGCTTTCTTT.

The sample holds a few counts of this clonotype. This sequence joins TRBV24-1 and TRBJ2-2; 7 bases align to TRBD2. This CDR3 has 15 amino acids. CDR1 is KGHDR and CDR2 is SFDVKD in the germline V gene. V was pared by 5 bases and J by 7 bases, with 9 bases of the junction left unmatched. The chain's CDR3 is CATSVLGLDGGELFF. CDR3 bases: TGTGCCACCAGTGTCCTAGGACTAGACGGCGGGGAGCTGTTTTTT.

The genes are TRBV6-2 or TRBV6-3 and TRBJ2-5; D is ambiguous. This CDR3 has 11 residues. The V gene lost 2 bases and the J gene lost 7 bases, with 5 bases spanning the gap. Germline CDR1 MNHEY, CDR2 SVGEGT. The DNA of the CDR3 is TGTGCCAGCAGTTACGTCGGGACCCAGTACTTC. Its protein is CASSYVGTQYF.

This clonotype showed up just a few times. The genes are TRBV5-5 and TRBJ2-4; D remains unclear. The CDR3 length is 17 residues. Trimming shortened V by 0 bases and J by 0 bases, and 13 bases separated the two germline ends. Looked up from germline, CDR1 is SGHKS and CDR2 is YYEKEE (reference sequence). CDR3 coding DNA: TGTGCCAGCAGCTTGGATGAGCGATCCATAGCCAAAAACATTCAGTACTTC. This codes for CASSLDERSIAKNIQYF.